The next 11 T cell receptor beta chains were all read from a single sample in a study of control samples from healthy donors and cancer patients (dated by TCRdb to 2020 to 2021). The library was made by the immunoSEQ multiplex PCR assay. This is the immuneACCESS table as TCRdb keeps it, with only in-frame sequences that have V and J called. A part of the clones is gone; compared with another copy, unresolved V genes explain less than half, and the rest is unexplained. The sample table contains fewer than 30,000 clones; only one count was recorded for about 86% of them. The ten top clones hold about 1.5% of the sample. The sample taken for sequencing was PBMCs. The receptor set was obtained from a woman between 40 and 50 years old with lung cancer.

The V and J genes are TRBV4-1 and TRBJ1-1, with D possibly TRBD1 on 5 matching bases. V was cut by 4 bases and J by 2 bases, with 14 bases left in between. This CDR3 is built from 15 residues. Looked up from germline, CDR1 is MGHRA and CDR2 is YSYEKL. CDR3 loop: CASSPEEGTNTEAFF. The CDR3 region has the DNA TGCGCCAGCAGCCCGGAGGAGGGGACTAACACTGAAGCTTTCTTT.

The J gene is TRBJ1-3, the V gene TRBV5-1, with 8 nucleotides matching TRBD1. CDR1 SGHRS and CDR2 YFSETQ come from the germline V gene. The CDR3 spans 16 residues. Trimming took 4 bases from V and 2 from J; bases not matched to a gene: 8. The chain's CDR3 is CASSVRQGPAGNTIYF. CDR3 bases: TGCGCCAGCAGCGTACGACAGGGGCCAGCTGGAAACACCATATATTTT.

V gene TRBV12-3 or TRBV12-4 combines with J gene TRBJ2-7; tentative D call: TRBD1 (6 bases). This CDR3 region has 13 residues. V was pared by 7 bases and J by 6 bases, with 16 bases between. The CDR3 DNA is TGTGCCAGCACCTCCCGGGACACCGGCGAGCAGTACTTC. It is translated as CASTSRDTGEQYF.

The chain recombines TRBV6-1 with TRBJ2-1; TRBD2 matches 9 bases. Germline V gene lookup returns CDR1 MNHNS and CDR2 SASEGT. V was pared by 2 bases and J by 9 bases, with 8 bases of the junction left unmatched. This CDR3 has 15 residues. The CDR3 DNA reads TGTGCCAGCAGTGAATCCGCTAGCGGGGTCGGTGAGCAGTTCTTC. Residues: CASSESASGVGEQFF.

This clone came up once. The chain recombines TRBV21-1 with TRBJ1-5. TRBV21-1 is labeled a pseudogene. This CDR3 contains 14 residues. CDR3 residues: CASSKAVGYQPQHF. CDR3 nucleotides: TGTGCCAGCAGCAAAGCGGTAGGGTATCAGCCCCAGCATTTT.

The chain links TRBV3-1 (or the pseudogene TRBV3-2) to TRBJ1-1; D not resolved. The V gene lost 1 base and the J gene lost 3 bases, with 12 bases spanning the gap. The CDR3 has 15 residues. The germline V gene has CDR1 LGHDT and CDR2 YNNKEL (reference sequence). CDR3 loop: CASSQGVGGHTEAFF. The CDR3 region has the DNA TGTGCCAGCAGCCAAGGTGTAGGAGGTCACACTGAAGCTTTCTTT.

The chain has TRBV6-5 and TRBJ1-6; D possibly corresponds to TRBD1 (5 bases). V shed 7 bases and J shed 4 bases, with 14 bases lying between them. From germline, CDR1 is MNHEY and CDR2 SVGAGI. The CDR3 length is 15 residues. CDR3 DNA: TGTGCCAGCACGGGGACTGGGAGTTATAATTCACCCCTCCACTTT. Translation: CASTGTGSYNSPLHF.

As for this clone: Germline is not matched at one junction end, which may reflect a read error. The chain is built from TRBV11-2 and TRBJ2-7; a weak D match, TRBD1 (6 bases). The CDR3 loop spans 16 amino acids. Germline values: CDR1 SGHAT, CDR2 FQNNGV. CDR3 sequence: CASSLEGQVSSYEQYF. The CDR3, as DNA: TGTGCCAGCAGCCTAGAGGGACAAGTGAGCTCCTACGAGCAGTACTTC.

Written as DNA, the CDR3 is TGTGCCAGCAGCTTCTCGAACAGGGCGGGAGAGACCCAGTACTTC. Translated, it gives CASSFSNRAGETQYF. J is TRBJ2-5 and V is TRBV7-8; D is perhaps TRBD1 (6 bases). This CDR3 is built from 15 residues. Germline V gene sequence: CDR1 SGHVS, CDR2 FQNEAQ. The V end lost 3 bases, the J end lost 4 bases, and 15 bases lay between the germline ends.

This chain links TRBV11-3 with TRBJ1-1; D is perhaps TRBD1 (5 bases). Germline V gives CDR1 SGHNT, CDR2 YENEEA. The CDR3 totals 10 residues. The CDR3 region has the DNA TGTGCTTCGGGGGTCACTGAAGCTTTCTTT. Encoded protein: CASGVTEAFF.

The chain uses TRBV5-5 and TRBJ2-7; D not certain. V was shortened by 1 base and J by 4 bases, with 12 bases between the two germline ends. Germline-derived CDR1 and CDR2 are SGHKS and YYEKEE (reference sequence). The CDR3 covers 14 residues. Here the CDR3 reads CASSLSNVAYEQYF. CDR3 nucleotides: TGTGCCAGCAGCTTGTCAAATGTGGCTTACGAGCAGTACTTC.